The present entry profiles one TCR beta chain with its context. No antigen is known for it. Base-call qualities are not available, and no considerably larger clone is one nucleotide away. The trial excluded patients who had a history of autoimmune disease or were on systemic immunosuppression. Peripheral blood for TCR sequencing was collected from all dose cohorts at baseline, on cycle 4 day 1, and on cycle 7 day 1. Samples were obtained from an open-label, multicenter, first-in-human phase I dose-escalation trial of ivuxolimab. Adults with locally advanced or metastatic head and neck squamous cell, hepatocellular, melanoma or renal cell carcinoma were enrolled in the trial. CD4+ and CD8+ T cells were sorted separately from peripheral blood before TCR sequencing. For sequencing of the TCRbeta CDR3 region, genomic DNA was extracted from the sorted cells. The immunoSEQ Assay was used for sequencing of TCRbeta CDR3 regions. The source is immuneACCESS, and TCRdb retained only in-frame sequences with V and J called. Part of the clones is not carried over; for the studies checked, unresolved V genes explain less than half of this, and the remainder is unexplained. Across this sample there are 45,000 to 50,000 clones, with approximately 86% seen only once. Of the sample, 1.9% falls within the top ten clones.

The sample comes from a study of OX40 agonist ivuxolimab in advanced cancers. For context, the study as a whole: Ivuxolimab was an agonistic, fully human IgG2 monoclonal antibody directed against OX40 (CD134), a costimulatory receptor. Intravenous ivuxolimab was administered to patients every 2 weeks at six dose levels: 0.01, 0.1, 0.3, 1.5, 3 and 10 mg/kg. The dose-escalation cohort was 82.7% male with a mean age of approximately 60 years, ranging from roughly 20 to 85. Partial responses occurred in three dose-escalation patients, of whom one had hepatocellular carcinoma and two had cutaneous melanoma. Among the 52 dose-escalation patients, some 20 had hepatocellular carcinoma, around 15 melanoma, 9 renal cell carcinoma and 9 head and neck cancer. Peripheral TCRbeta sequencing was intended to test whether TCR sequence diversity was altered and clonal T-cell expansion was caused by ivuxolimab. The paper covers the monotherapy dose-escalation part of the phase I ivuxolimab trial, which included N of about 56 patients. Patients were allowed to have had prior anti-PD-1, anti-PD-L1 or anti-CTLA-4 therapy, and approximately 39% of the dose-escalation patients had been treated with checkpoint inhibitors.

Beyond this particular receptor, the publication reports: Low levels of normalized T-cell clonal expansion were also seen in some nonresponding patients. The antigen specificity of the clonally expanded peripheral T cells was not determined. At doses of 0.1 to 3.0 mg/kg, clonal expansion of both CD4+ and CD8+ T cells in blood was seen between baseline and week 6. In the 0.1-3.0 mg/kg groups, partial responders had among the lowest normalized peripheral clonal expansion, particularly in CD8+ T cells. After ivuxolimab, expanded clones were on average more numerous among CD8+ T cells than among CD4+ T cells.

Its CDR3 holds 15 amino acids, cysteine through phenylalanine. CDR3 DNA is the only sequence kept; it has 45 bases, read in frame from the first base. Sequences SGHTA (CDR1) and FQGTGA (CDR2) are obtained from the germline V gene. The chain was built from TRBV7-3 and TRBJ2-5; a weak D assignment points to TRBD2 (5 bases agree). The J call may be in error: the DNA end matches TRBJ2-7 better. This sequence originates from an adult with an advanced solid tumor such as melanoma, head and neck, liver or kidney cancer. The specimen comprised CD4+ or CD8+ T cells sorted from blood, sampled in a trial of the OX40 agonist ivuxolimab. The DNA sequence follows: TGTGCCAGCAGCTTAAAGGCGGGCCCCTCCTACGAGCAGTACTTC. This encodes CASSLKAGPSYEQYF.